The 22 T cell receptor beta chains below come from one sample, sequenced in a study of vaccination effects on CD4 cells after COVID-19. Peptide-pool stimulation followed by sequencing identified expanded antigen-specific CD4+ clonotypes in the ViraFEST assay. CD4+ T cell isolation took place after about nine days of culture. Of the BNT162b2 and mRNA-1273 vaccines, participants received two doses of one or the other. Which antigens these TCRs recognize remains unknown. Only in-frame clones appear in the TCRdb table, and some are missing; sequencing was by immunoSEQ multiplex PCR. The table includes 25,000 to 35,000 clones, over 75% detected once. Sequences were derived from CD4+ T cells from PBMCs cultured with SARS-CoV-2 spike peptides, sampled after COVID-19 vaccination. These TCRs come from a human donor who received a COVID-19 vaccine. Some clones in this sample may be carry-over from other donors' samples.

This clone was recorded a few times. The rearrangement links TRBV18 to TRBJ1-1; TRBD1 aligns across 12 bases. With V trimmed by 1 base and J by 6 bases, 3 bases remained unmatched. Germline-derived CDR1 and CDR2 are KGHSH and LQKENI. The CDR3 is 15 amino acids. The CDR3 DNA reads as TGTGCCAGCTCACCACAGGGGACAGGGGGCCCTGAAGCTTTCTTT. Translating gives CASSPQGTGGPEAFF.

The rearrangement joins TRBV9 to TRBJ2-5; a weak D match, TRBD2 (6 bases). The CDR3 has 16 amino acids. Germline CDR1 and CDR2: SGDLS and YYNGEE. V lost 0 bases to trimming and J lost 5 bases, with 17 bases between them. The CDR3 coding sequence is TGTGCCAGCAGCGTAGCTGTGGCGGGGCCGGGGGAGACCCAGTACTTC. It encodes CASSVAVAGPGETQYF.

The chain is built from TRBV4-1 and TRBJ2-7, with a weak D call TRBD1 (6 bases). This CDR3 comprises 14 residues. Per the germline V gene, CDR1 is MGHRA and CDR2 is YSYEKL. Trimming removed 4 bases from V and 2 bases from J, with 12 bases in between. The DNA for the CDR3 is TGCGCCAGCAGCCCGATAGGACAGCCCTACGAGCAGTACGTC. This codes for CASSPIGQPYEQYV.

The rearrangement joins TRBV6-5 to TRBJ2-1, with 10 bases lining up with TRBD1. Germline assignment: CDR1 MNHEY and CDR2 SVGAGI. V lost 7 bases, J lost 4 bases, and 7 bases stayed unmatched. The CDR3 totals 15 residues. CDR3 amino acids: CASKLGQGFYNEQFF. CDR3 sequence (DNA): TGTGCCAGCAAGTTGGGACAGGGGTTTTACAATGAGCAGTTCTTC.

This clone has just a few counts. The genes are TRBV28 and TRBJ1-5; D gene ambiguous. V was trimmed by 3 bases and J by 2 bases, leaving 8 bases between them. Germline V gene sequence: CDR1 MDHEN, CDR2 SYDVKM. This CDR3 spans 14 amino acids. The CDR3 region has the DNA TGTGCCAGCAGTTTGAACCTTGGCAATCAGCCCCAGCATTTT. Translating it yields CASSLNLGNQPQHF.

V usage is TRBV19 and J usage is TRBJ2-2; 7 positions agree with TRBD2. The CDR3 runs to 14 residues. V lost 5 bases, J lost 3 bases, and 3 bases stayed unmatched. Per germline, CDR1 LNHDA and CDR2 SQIVND (reference sequence). The CDR3 here is CASSRDYYTGELFF. CDR3 nucleotide sequence: TGTGCCAGTAGTCGGGACTATTACACCGGGGAGCTGTTTTTT.

This rearrangement joins TRBV27 to TRBJ1-1; 8 bases agree with TRBD1. Germline lookup yields CDR1 MNHEY and CDR2 SMNVEV (reference sequence). The CDR3 runs to 14 residues. After removal of 8 bases from V and 3 bases from J, the junction contained 8 bases not matched to a gene. In nucleotides, the CDR3 is TGTGCCAGCGGGACAGGTTGGGAAGACACTGAAGCTTTCTTT. It is translated as CASGTGWEDTEAFF.

V is TRBV18 and J is TRBJ2-1; maybe TRBD1 (5 bases). V lost 6 bases and J 9 bases, leaving 15 bases between the germline ends. The CDR3 loop spans 13 amino acids. Germline V gives CDR1 KGHSH, CDR2 LQKENI. CDR3 in amino acids: CASSFAGIGEQFF. The DNA for the CDR3 is TGTGCCAGCTCTTTCGCAGGGATAGGTGAGCAGTTCTTC.

The chain has TRBV5-6 and TRBJ1-2; D uncertain. Deletions cut 2 bases from V and 8 bases from J, with 7 bases between. The CDR3 sequence is 11 residues long. Germline values: CDR1 SGHDT, CDR2 YYEEEE. CDR3: CASSLGGGYTF. The CDR3 DNA follows: TGTGCCAGCAGCTTAGGTGGGGGCTACACCTTC.

The chain carries TRBV10-1 and TRBJ2-5, with D unclear. CDR1 WNHNN and CDR2 SYGVQD come from the germline V gene (reference sequence). V gave up 3 bases and J gave up 4 bases, with 15 bases separating them. CDR3 length: 15 residues. The CDR3 is CASSDRSTPTETQYF. Written as DNA, the CDR3 is TGCGCCAGCAGTGATAGGAGTACCCCAACAGAGACCCAGTACTTC.

This sequence joins TRBV28 and TRBJ1-1; no clear D. Trimming shortened V by 4 bases and J by 0 bases, and 15 bases separated the two germline ends. The CDR3 totals 16 residues. From germline, CDR1 is MDHEN and CDR2 SYDVKM. The CDR3 protein is CASSYPGLEMNTEAFF. The CDR3 DNA reads as TGTGCCAGCAGTTACCCCGGACTAGAAATGAACACTGAAGCTTTCTTT.

The chain links TRBV9 to TRBJ2-3; D remains unclear. The germline gives CDR1 SGDLS, CDR2 YYNGEE. This CDR3 contains 14 residues. V dropped 0 bases and J dropped 1 base, with 6 bases sitting between them. The CDR3 sequence: CASSVASRTDTQYF. The CDR3 DNA is TGTGCCAGCAGCGTAGCTAGTCGCACAGATACGCAGTATTTT.

This CDR3 is CASSLDGTDSGLRGYTF. CDR3 coding DNA: TGTGCCAGCAGCTTGGATGGGACAGATTCTGGGCTTCGTGGCTACACCTTC. This chain connects TRBV5-8 to TRBJ1-2; 7 bases align to TRBD1. Per the germline V gene, CDR1 is SGHTS and CDR2 is YDEGEE. V gave up 0 bases and J gave up 7 bases; unmatched junction bases: 15. The CDR3 length is 17 residues.

In this sample, this clone turned up a few times. This chain joins TRBV14 and TRBJ1-2; D is perhaps TRBD1 (5 bases). The CDR3 contains 13 residues. CDR1 is SGHDN, CDR2 FVKESK, per germline. Trimming left V 1 base short and J 6 bases short, with 9 bases between. The CDR3 bases are TGTGCCAGCAGCCAAGCCCGCAGGGATGGCTACACCTTC. As protein: CASSQARRDGYTF.

V gene TRBV5-1 combines with J gene TRBJ1-1; D remains unclear. Germline V gives CDR1 SGHRS, CDR2 YFSETQ. Trimming cost V 0 bases and J 1 base, with 4 bases left between them. The CDR3 covers 13 residues. The CDR3 region has the DNA TGCGCCAGCAGCTTGGCAGGGAACACTGAAGCTTTCTTT. This gives the protein CASSLAGNTEAFF.

This chain connects TRBV12-3 or TRBV12-4 to TRBJ2-3; D is unclear. Trimming stripped 6 bases from V and 7 bases from J, with 14 bases between. This CDR3 contains 13 residues. This CDR3 reads CASSRRTENTQYF. DNA for the CDR3: TGTGCCAGCAGCCGCCGGACGGAGAATACGCAGTATTTT.

This chain uses TRBV28 with TRBJ2-6; D uncertain. The CDR3 is made up of 15 amino acids. V was pared by 0 bases and J by 0 bases, with 3 bases between. The germline CDR1 and CDR2 sequences are MDHEN and SYDVKM. The CDR3 here is CASSLWSSGANVLTF. Written as DNA, the CDR3 is TGTGCCAGCAGTTTATGGAGCTCTGGGGCCAACGTCCTGACTTTC.

This chain connects TRBV5-1 to TRBJ2-5; weak D call: TRBD1 (5 bases). The V gene lost 4 bases and the J gene lost 2 bases, with 9 bases spanning the gap. The V gene's germline CDR1 is SGHRS and CDR2 YFSETQ. This CDR3 is 13 amino acids long. DNA for the CDR3: TGCGCCAGCAGCCGGACAATACAAGAGACCCAGTACTTC. It translates to CASSRTIQETQYF.

The chain is built from TRBV5-1 and TRBJ2-7, with D possibly TRBD2 on 6 matching bases. V was clipped by 7 bases and J by 0 bases, with 17 bases between them. CDR1 and CDR2 from the germline V gene are SGHRS and YFSETQ. The CDR3 is 15 residues long. In DNA form, the CDR3 reads TGCGCCAGCGCTCCCGGGGGACTGGGCTCCTACGAGCAGTACGTC. Amino acids: CASAPGGLGSYEQYV.

This chain links TRBV7-2 with TRBJ2-7; the D is unclear. The CDR3 is 15 amino acids. Trimming removed 2 bases at V and 0 bases at J, with 11 bases between. Germline V gives CDR1 SGHTA, CDR2 FQGNSA. The CDR3 DNA reads TGTGCCAGCAGCTTAAACGGCGCAGCCTCCTACGAGCAGTACGTC. Its protein is CASSLNGAASYEQYV.

The chain combines TRBV18 with TRBJ1-1; D not resolved. Trimming removed 2 bases at V and 1 base at J, with 5 bases between. The CDR3 length is 13 residues. In germline, CDR1 is KGHSH, CDR2 LQKENI. CDR3 in DNA: TGTGCCAGCTCACCAGGCCAGAACACTGAAGCTTTCTTT. Translated: CASSPGQNTEAFF.

The chain combines TRBV9 with TRBJ1-2; D is undetermined. Germline values: CDR1 SGDLS, CDR2 YYNGEE. The CDR3 is 15 residues long. Trimming pared 0 bases from V and 0 bases from J, leaving 9 bases between. Written as DNA, the CDR3 is TGTGCCAGCAGCGTAGCAGAGACCGCTAACTATGGCTACACCTTC. Translated, it gives CASSVAETANYGYTF.